Below are 31 T cell receptor beta chains sequenced from a single sample in a study of beta chain features in type 1 diabetes. Antigens of these TCRs are unknown. Findings and caveats of the study: TCRB CDR3s were moderately but significantly shorter in Type 1 diabetes patients in all four CD4+ subsets.

The whole isolated RNA underwent reverse transcription, so sequencing captured expressed TCRB transcripts. The method was immunoSEQ multiplex PCR; TCRdb's version includes in-frame clones alone and lacks a portion of them. Of some 660,000 clones listed, more than 12% are singletons. Sequencing was carried out using naive CD4+ T cells from blood. Receptors originate from a man aged 18 to 29 with type 1 diabetes.

The V call is TRBV5-1, the J call TRBJ2-5; no firm D call. Germline V gene data show CDR1 as SGHRS and CDR2 as YFSETQ. CDR3 size: 13 residues. V lost 3 bases and J lost 4, with 10 bases in between. CDR3 residues: CASSSDMGETQYF. The CDR3, as DNA: TGCGCCAGCAGCTCCGACATGGGAGAGACCCAGTACTTC.

The table lists this clone with a few counts. This sequence joins TRBV5-1 and TRBJ2-3, with 10 nucleotides matching TRBD1. This CDR3 spans 15 amino acids. The V gene end was trimmed by 6 bases and the J gene end by 2 bases; junction bases not matched to a gene: 6. Germline V gene lookup returns CDR1 SGHRS and CDR2 YFSETQ. CDR3 sequence reads: CASTTGGAFTDTQYF. The CDR3 DNA reads as TGCGCCAGCACGACAGGGGGCGCTTTCACAGATACGCAGTATTTT.

This rearrangement joins TRBV6-5 to TRBJ2-1; 7 nucleotides match TRBD2. This CDR3 has 15 residues. Trimming at V came to 5 bases and at J to 8 bases, leaving 12 bases not matched to a gene. CDR1 and CDR2 from the germline V gene are MNHEY and SVGAGI. Written as DNA, the CDR3 is TGTGCCAGCAGTACCCGACTAGCAAGGTCCCATGAGCAGTTCTTC. This gives the protein CASSTRLARSHEQFF.

This chain connects TRBV2 to TRBJ2-7; D is tentatively TRBD1 or TRBD2 (5 bases each). Germline CDR1 is SNHLY and CDR2 is FYNNEI. The V end lost 7 bases, the J end lost 6 bases, and 16 bases lay between the germline ends. CDR3 length: 13 amino acids. DNA for the CDR3: TGTGCCAGCAAACCGCTGGGGGATCGCGAGCAGTACTTC. This codes for CASKPLGDREQYF.

This clone occurred a few times. The V call is TRBV9, the J call TRBJ2-3, with 12 bases lining up with TRBD2. The J segment lost 5 bases and the V segment lost 4 bases, leaving 8 bases of the junction unmatched. The CDR3 covers 16 residues. Germline CDR1 and CDR2: SGDLS and YYNGEE. The CDR3 nucleotides are TGTGCCAGCAGCTACCGGGCTAGCGGGAGGGTAGATACGCAGTATTTT. Translation gives CASSYRASGRVDTQYF.

This clone has more than one count but fewer than ten. The J gene is TRBJ2-1, the V gene TRBV11-3, with 7 bases matching TRBD2. J gave up 8 bases and V 5 bases, and 12 bases lay outside the gene matches. The CDR3 runs 15 residues. Germline V gives CDR1 SGHNT, CDR2 YENEEA. The chain's CDR3 is CASSPSLGGTDEQFF. CDR3 DNA sequence: TGTGCCAGCAGCCCAAGCTTGGGGGGGACCGATGAGCAGTTCTTC.

This clone was counted between two and nine times. DNA of the CDR3: TGTGCCTGGAGTGTACTGGGAACAGCGCCATACACTGAAGCTTTCTTT. It encodes CAWSVLGTAPYTEAFF. The chain employs TRBV30 and TRBJ1-1; no definite D call. Trimming cost V 0 bases and J 3 bases, with 17 bases left between them. The CDR3 extends over 16 amino acids. Germline CDR1 and CDR2: GTSNPN and SVGIG (reference sequence).

The rearrangement links TRBV19 to TRBJ1-3; D gene uncertain. The V end lost 5 bases, the J end lost 4 bases, and 12 bases lay between the germline ends. Germline V lookup: CDR1 LNHDA, CDR2 SQIVND (reference sequence). This CDR3 region has 14 residues. CDR3 protein: CASSRSNSGNTIYF. The DNA for the CDR3 is TGTGCCAGTAGTCGATCCAATAGCGGAAACACCATATATTTT.

This clone has more than one count but fewer than ten. The chain carries TRBV30 and TRBJ1-6; D is undetermined. The CDR3 runs to 12 residues. Germline-derived CDR1 and CDR2 are GTSNPN and SVGIG (reference sequence). Trimming left V 0 bases short and J 11 bases short, with 8 bases between. CDR3 DNA sequence: TGTGCCTGGAGTGTACGGGGTCCACCCCTCCACTTT. This codes for CAWSVRGPPLHF. The whole variable domain, remainder taken from reference TRBV30 and TRBJ1-6, is SQTIHQWPATLVQPVGSPLSLECTVEGTSNPNLYWYRQAAGRGLQLLFYSVGIGQISSEVPQNLSASRPQDRQFILSSKKLLLSDSGFYLCAWSVRGPPLHFGNGTRLTVT.

The chain uses TRBV4-2 and TRBJ1-2; D not resolved. Germline V lookup: CDR1 LGHNA, CDR2 YNFKEQ. The V end was cut by 2 bases, the J end by 2 bases, with 12 bases between. CDR3 length equals 15 residues. CDR3 amino acids: CASSQTDGSNYGYTF. The CDR3 DNA follows: TGTGCCAGCAGCCAAACGGACGGGAGCAACTATGGCTACACCTTC.

The sample holds a few counts of this clone. CDR3 DNA sequence: TGCGCCAGCAGCCAACCTGGGTCCCCTAGAGGCGGCTACACCTTC. It is translated as CASSQPGSPRGGYTF. The V call is TRBV4-1, the J call TRBJ1-2; D uncertain. V shed 2 bases and J shed 8 bases, with 18 bases lying between them. Germline loops: CDR1 MGHRA, CDR2 YSYEKL. The CDR3 is made up of 15 amino acids.

This clone was picked up one time. This chain uses TRBV7-2 with TRBJ2-1; D may correspond to TRBD1 or TRBD2 (5 bases each). Trimming left V 5 bases short and J 2 bases short, with 10 bases between. Germline CDR1 reads SGHTA; CDR2 reads FQGNSA. The length of the CDR3 is 14 residues. CDR3 DNA sequence: TGTGCCAGCAGCCGGGGCAGTCCCTACAATGAGCAGTTCTTC. Residues: CASSRGSPYNEQFF.

The table lists this clone with a few counts. The chain is built from TRBV4-3 and TRBJ2-7; D is perhaps TRBD1 or TRBD2 (5 bases each). V was cut by 0 bases and J by 1 base, with 19 bases left in between. In germline, CDR1 is LGHNA, CDR2 YSLEER. This CDR3 has 18 amino acids. The CDR3 reads CASSQDAPRGRRSYEQYF. The CDR3 nucleotides are TGCGCCAGCAGCCAAGATGCTCCACGGGGACGCCGTTCCTACGAGCAGTACTTC.

This clone occurred a few times. The CDR3 sequence is CASSLAAANSGNTIYF. CDR3 bases: TGTGCCAGCAGCTTAGCAGCAGCCAACTCTGGAAACACCATATATTTT. This chain links TRBV7-9 with TRBJ1-3; D is ambiguous. V shed 0 bases and J shed 0 bases, with 9 bases lying between them. In germline, CDR1 is SEHNR, CDR2 FQNEAQ (reference sequence). The CDR3 runs to 16 residues. The full variable domain, in which reference TRBV7-9 and TRBJ1-3 provide the parts outside the CDR3, is DTGVSQNPRHKITKRGQNVTFRCDPISEHNRLYWYRQTLGQGPEFLTYFQNEAQLEKSRLLSDRFSAERPKGSFSTLEIQRTEQGDSAMYLCASSLAAANSGNTIYFGEGSWLTVV.

CDR3 region: CASSLETSGKSTDTQYF. The CDR3 DNA sequence: TGTGCCAGCAGCCTAGAGACTAGCGGGAAAAGCACAGATACGCAGTATTTT. This sequence joins TRBV9 and TRBJ2-3; 11 bases match TRBD2. V was clipped by 4 bases and J by 0 bases; unmatched bases: 7. CDR3 length: 17 amino acids. From germline, CDR1 is SGDLS and CDR2 YYNGEE.

This clone was found a few times. The V gene is TRBV29-1, the J gene TRBJ2-2; 14 nucleotides agree with TRBD2. The V gene end was trimmed by 6 bases and the J gene end by 2 bases; junction bases not matched to a gene: 5. Germline V CDR1 and CDR2: SQVTM, ANQGSEA. The CDR3 length is 16 residues. The CDR3 spells CSVRTSGGPNTGELFF. CDR3 DNA sequence: TGCAGCGTGCGGACTAGCGGGGGGCCCAACACCGGGGAGCTGTTTTTT.

This clone turned up a few times. Other nucleotide sequences in the sample specify the same CDR3. The chain couples TRBV7-9 to TRBJ2-3; D is undetermined. Trimming left V 1 base short and J 1 base short, with 9 bases between. The germline V gene has CDR1 SEHNR and CDR2 FQNEAQ (reference sequence). This CDR3 comprises 15 residues. In DNA form, the CDR3 reads TGTGCCAGCAGCTTAGGGGCCAGCGGCACAGATACGCAGTATTTT. It is translated as CASSLGASGTDTQYF.

This clone was recorded a few times. This chain's CDR3 is CASSLAPATYEQYF. The DNA for the CDR3 is TGTGCCAGCAGCTTAGCCCCTGCGACCTACGAGCAGTACTTC. V is TRBV7-9 and J is TRBJ2-7; no firm D call. CDR3 length: 14 amino acids. CDR1 and CDR2 (germline): SEHNR, FQNEAQ (reference sequence). V lost 0 bases, J lost 2 bases, and 8 bases lay in between.

This clone was observed a single time. This chain links TRBV6-6 with TRBJ2-7, with 7 bases matching TRBD1. Germline assignment: CDR1 MNHNY and CDR2 SVGAGI (reference sequence). J gave up 0 bases and V 8 bases, and 10 bases lay outside the gene matches. The CDR3 loop spans 15 amino acids. CDR3 coding DNA: TGTGCCAGCGGGGCCCGGGACAGCTTCTCCTACGAGCAGTACTTC. Translation gives CASGARDSFSYEQYF.

Of note for this clone: Other nucleotide sequences from this sample produce the same CDR3. The chain joins TRBV28 to TRBJ2-1, with D hard to call. Germline-derived CDR1 and CDR2 are MDHEN and SYDVKM. This CDR3 is 10 amino acids long. Trimming removed 2 bases from V and 8 bases from J, with 1 base in between. The CDR3 DNA reads TGTGCCAGCAGTTTAGATGAGCAGTTCTTC. Encoded protein: CASSLDEQFF.

This clone was observed a few times. The chain couples TRBV25-1 to TRBJ2-4; weak D call: TRBD2 (5 bases). V was pared by 4 bases and J by 5 bases, with 9 bases between. The CDR3 is 13 amino acids. Per the germline V gene, CDR1 is MGHDK and CDR2 is SYGVNS. In DNA form, the CDR3 reads TGTGCCAGCAGTGTCCGGGGTCAAAACATTCAGTACTTC. This sequence encodes CASSVRGQNIQYF.

This rearrangement joins TRBV9 to TRBJ1-2; 11 bases are shared with TRBD1. CDR1 is SGDLS, CDR2 YYNGEE, per germline. The J segment lost 8 bases and the V segment lost 4 bases, leaving 7 bases of the junction unmatched. This CDR3 is built from 14 residues. CDR3 bases: TGTGCCAGCAGCCAAGGACAGGGGGCTTACGGCTACACCTTC. Residues: CASSQGQGAYGYTF. Filled out from reference TRBV9 and TRBJ1-2, the complete variable domain reads DSGVTQTPKHLITATGQRVTLRCSPRSGDLSVYWYQQSLDQGLQFLIQYYNGEERAKGNILERFSAQQFPDLHSELNLSSLELGDSALYFCASSQGQGAYGYTFGSGTRLTVV.

This clone was detected only a few times. The chain is built from TRBV30 and TRBJ1-1; no reliable D call. V was trimmed by 1 base and J by 3 bases, leaving 9 bases between them. Per the germline V gene, CDR1 is GTSNPN and CDR2 is SVGIG (reference sequence). There are 13 residues in the CDR3. The CDR3 sequence is CAWSAHGDTEAFF. The CDR3 DNA sequence: TGTGCCTGGAGTGCCCACGGGGACACTGAAGCTTTCTTT.

The V and J genes are TRBV19 and TRBJ2-2; 9 nucleotides agree with TRBD2. Germline trimming cut 1 base from V and 1 base from J; bases unmatched to any gene: 1. Per the germline V gene, CDR1 is LNHDA and CDR2 is SQIVND (reference sequence). The CDR3 consists of 16 residues. The CDR3 nucleotides are TGTGCCAGTAGTATAGGACTAGCGGAGAACACCGGGGAGCTGTTTTTT. This translates into CASSIGLAENTGELFF.

This clone has just a few counts. The junction does not match germline at one end; this may be a read error. The rearrangement links TRBV19 to TRBJ2-1; TRBD1 matches at 7 bases. The length of the CDR3 is 15 residues. Germline V gene sequence: CDR1 LNHDA, CDR2 SQIVND (reference sequence). The CDR3 DNA is TGTGCCAGTAGTTTAGACAGGGTATTGTACAATGAGCAGTTCTTC. Translating gives CASSLDRVLYNEQFF.

This clone occurred a few times. This rearrangement joins TRBV30 to TRBJ1-5; D is uncertain. Germline loops: CDR1 GTSNPN, CDR2 SVGIG (reference sequence). CDR3 length: 13 residues. V lost 8 bases, J lost 0 bases, and 11 bases lay in between. CDR3 amino acids: CASGPDSNQPQHF. Written as DNA, the CDR3 is TGTGCCAGCGGACCGGATAGCAATCAGCCCCAGCATTTT.

This clone was detected once. This chain joins TRBV7-8 and TRBJ1-5; D is perhaps TRBD1 (5 bases). V dropped 1 base and J dropped 11 bases, with 18 bases sitting between them. The germline V gene has CDR1 SGHVS and CDR2 FQNEAQ. The CDR3 has 15 residues. The CDR3 loop reads CASSLVGPGSMAQHF. CDR3 DNA sequence: TGTGCCAGCAGCTTAGTAGGGCCAGGGAGTATGGCCCAGCATTTT. Drawing the rest from reference TRBV7-8 and TRBJ1-5, the complete variable domain is GAGVSQSPRYKVAKRGQDVALRCDPISGHVSLFWYQQALGQGPEFLTYFQNEAQLDKSGLPSDRFFAERPEGSVSTLKIQRTQQEDSAVYLCASSLVGPGSMAQHFGDGTRLSIL.

The chain is built from TRBV2 and TRBJ2-1, with 13 bases matching TRBD2. Trimming removed 5 bases from V and 6 bases from J; junction bases left unmatched: 7. The CDR3 extends over 16 amino acids. Looked up from germline, CDR1 is SNHLY and CDR2 is FYNNEI. In nucleotides, the CDR3 is TGTGCCAGCAGTCGGACTAGCGGGAGTTTGCGCAATGAGCAGTTCTTC. Translated, it gives CASSRTSGSLRNEQFF.

The chain carries TRBV23-1 and TRBJ2-4, with unresolved D. TRBV23-1 is identified as an open reading frame with a role that is uncertain. V was pared by 0 bases and J by 0 bases, with 12 bases between. The CDR3 is 17 residues long. The chain's CDR3 is CASSQSPQELAKNIQYF. CDR3 nucleotide sequence: TGCGCCAGCAGTCAATCCCCCCAGGAACTAGCCAAAAACATTCAGTACTTC.

The chain employs TRBV2 and TRBJ2-7; D remains ambiguous. Germline loops: CDR1 SNHLY, CDR2 FYNNEI. This CDR3 is 12 amino acids long. The ends were cut back, 8 bases at V and 2 bases at J, with 10 bases in the middle. CDR3: CASSPQAYEQYF. DNA for the CDR3: TGTGCCAGCTCTCCCCAGGCCTACGAGCAGTACTTC.

This sequence joins TRBV28 and TRBJ1-1; TRBD1 might be the D (6 bases). The V end lost 4 bases, the J end lost 1 base, and 10 bases lay between the germline ends. This CDR3 spans 14 amino acids. CDR1 and CDR2 from the germline V gene are MDHEN and SYDVKM. The CDR3 DNA reads as TGTGCCAGCAGTTCACAGGGACCGAACACTGAAGCTTTCTTT. Amino acids: CASSSQGPNTEAFF.